The T cell receptor beta chain under discussion was sequenced for a study of blood T cell repertoires in COVID-19. Study context: Samples representing acute and convalescent COVID-19 were sourced from the United States, Italy and Spain.

This clone was counted only a few times. Germline CDR1 is MDHEN and CDR2 is SYDVKM. Trimming stripped 5 bases from V and 8 bases from J, with 9 bases between. The CDR3 consists of 11 residues. Only in-frame clones appear in the TCRdb table, and some are missing; sequencing was by immunoSEQ multiplex PCR. The sample contains fewer than 200,000 clones, 82% of which appear only once. Participants' own reports of clinical history determined their cohort assignment. Among Cohort 3 donors, those recovered had two negative PCRs, clearance, or symptom resolution. This chain connects TRBV28 to TRBJ1-1; maybe TRBD1 (5 bases). The sample taken for sequencing was PBMCs or T cells enriched from blood (not recorded which). The origin of this receptor is a man in his 60s who had recovered from COVID-19. DNA for the CDR3: TGTGCCAGCAGTCGACAGATCGAAGCTTTCTTT. Amino acid sequence: CASSRQIEAFF.